These 27 T cell receptor beta chains share one sample of origin, sequenced in a study of cytomegalovirus exposure and HLA in healthy donors. PCR used 60 Vbeta primers and 13 Jbeta primers. Sequencing was performed with immunoSEQ multiplex PCR; in TCRdb, only in-frame clones are kept and a portion is missing. This table has 55,000 to 70,000 clones, 60% to 70% appearing once. The sample comprised PBMCs. These receptors all stem from a middle-aged man in good health and CMV-seropositive.

The V and J genes are TRBV2 and TRBJ2-7; 8 bases map to TRBD1. The CDR3 extends over 15 amino acids. Trimming at V came to 8 bases and at J to 1 base, leaving 10 bases not matched to a gene. Germline V CDR1 and CDR2: SNHLY, FYNNEI. CDR3 protein: CASQADRGRSYEQYF. As DNA, the CDR3 is TGTGCCAGCCAAGCCGACAGGGGACGATCCTACGAGCAGTACTTC.

CDR3: CAWSDNPPEKLFF. The CDR3 DNA follows: TGTGCCTGGAGCGACAACCCACCGGAAAAACTGTTTTTT. V is TRBV30 and J is TRBJ1-4; no reliable D call. Between the trimmed V and J ends, which lost 3 bases and 8 bases, there was a span of 13 bases. In germline, CDR1 is GTSNPN, CDR2 SVGIG (reference sequence). The CDR3 is made up of 13 amino acids.

There are a few counts of this clone. The rearrangement links TRBV6-1 to TRBJ2-5; no clear D gene. V lost 7 bases to trimming and J lost 7 bases, with 19 bases between them. The CDR3 has 14 amino acids. The V gene's germline CDR1 is MNHNS and CDR2 SASEGT. The CDR3 DNA follows: TGTGCCAGCACTGAGAGGATTACCTTTGGGACCCAGTACTTC. Translating gives CASTERITFGTQYF.

V gene TRBV29-1 combines with J gene TRBJ2-2, with D maybe TRBD2 (5 bases). V was trimmed by 8 bases and J by 0 bases, leaving 10 bases between them. CDR3 length: 13 residues. Germline assignment: CDR1 SQVTM and CDR2 ANQGSEA. The CDR3 bases are TGCAGCACTCTAGCTGCGAACACCGGGGAGCTGTTTTTT. Protein: CSTLAANTGELFF.

This rearrangement joins TRBV7-2 to TRBJ2-1, with a tentative D call TRBD2 (7 bases). The CDR3 covers 14 residues. Germline-derived CDR1 and CDR2 are SGHTA and FQGNSA. Trimming removed 0 bases from V and 7 bases from J, with 10 bases in between. The CDR3 loop reads CASSLARGGNEQFF. CDR3 DNA: TGTGCCAGCAGCTTAGCTAGGGGGGGGAATGAGCAGTTCTTC.

V is TRBV6-5 and J is TRBJ1-2; unclear D gene. V dropped 4 bases and J dropped 4 bases, with 13 bases sitting between them. The germline V gene has CDR1 MNHEY and CDR2 SVGAGI. This CDR3 region has 14 residues. CDR3 region: CASSFKAGSYGYTF. CDR3 DNA sequence: TGTGCCAGCAGTTTCAAGGCGGGGAGCTATGGCTACACCTTC.

This clone was picked up one time. This chain links TRBV10-3 with TRBJ1-1; D might be TRBD1 (6 bases). Germline V gene data show CDR1 as ENHRY and CDR2 as SYGVKD. The CDR3 totals 13 residues. Trimming removed 9 bases at V and 0 bases at J, with 11 bases between. CDR3 bases: TGTGCCATTAAAGGACAGCTGAACACTGAAGCTTTCTTT. Protein product: CAIKGQLNTEAFF.

This clone is labeled as medium-sized (0.01 to 0.1%). The chain uses TRBV30 and TRBJ1-5, with D perhaps TRBD1 (6 bases). The CDR3 has 14 amino acids. Trimming left V 2 bases short and J 4 bases short, with 12 bases between. Germline V gives CDR1 GTSNPN, CDR2 SVGIG (reference sequence). CDR3 amino acids: CAWSNRDKNQPQHF. The DNA of the CDR3 is TGTGCCTGGAGTAACCGGGACAAAAATCAGCCCCAGCATTTT.

The V gene is TRBV14, the J gene TRBJ1-4, with D uncertain. In germline, CDR1 is SGHDN, CDR2 FVKESK. V lost 0 bases, J lost 8 bases, and 13 bases lay in between. The CDR3 runs to 15 residues. The CDR3 DNA is TGTGCCAGCAGCCAAGATGGTAGCCTTAGGGAAAAACTGTTTTTT. Encoded protein: CASSQDGSLREKLFF.

This chain links TRBV9 with TRBJ2-5; 7 bases map to TRBD1. Germline lookup yields CDR1 SGDLS and CDR2 YYNGEE. CDR3 length: 14 amino acids. Germline trimming cut 3 bases from V and 4 bases from J; bases unmatched to any gene: 6. The CDR3 sequence: CASSETGMAETQYF. The CDR3 DNA sequence: TGTGCCAGCAGCGAGACAGGGATGGCAGAGACCCAGTACTTC.

The CDR3 DNA follows: TGCGCCAGCAGCCGGAACACCGGAGACGGAAACACCATATATTTT. Translated: CASSRNTGDGNTIYF. The V call is TRBV4-3, the J call TRBJ1-3, with unresolved D. The CDR3 loop spans 15 amino acids. V was trimmed by 4 bases and J by 4 bases, leaving 14 bases between them. Germline CDR1 reads LGHNA; CDR2 reads YSLEER.

The genes are TRBV2 and TRBJ2-1; TRBD2 matches at 11 bases. Trimming took 2 bases from V and 4 from J; bases not matched to a gene: 4. Looked up from germline, CDR1 is SNHLY and CDR2 is FYNNEI. This CDR3 region has 16 residues. The CDR3 loop is CASSETGTSGYNEQFF. For the CDR3, the DNA is TGTGCCAGCAGTGAAACCGGGACTAGCGGTTACAATGAGCAGTTCTTC. Complete variable domain (other parts from reference TRBV2 and TRBJ2-1): EPEVTQTPSHQVTQMGQEVILRCVPISNHLYFYWYRQILGQKVEFLVSFYNNEISEKSEIFDDQFSVERPDGSNFTLKIRSTKLEDSAMYFCASSETGTSGYNEQFFGPGTRLTVL.

V gene TRBV2 combines with J gene TRBJ1-2, with 9 bases lining up with TRBD1. CDR3 size: 13 residues. Germline CDR1 reads SNHLY; CDR2 reads FYNNEI. V gave up 5 bases and J gave up 7 bases; unmatched junction bases: 5. CDR3 sequence: CASSSGTGSGYTF. The CDR3, as DNA: TGTGCCAGCAGTTCCGGGACAGGGAGTGGCTACACCTTC.

The chain has TRBV7-8 and TRBJ2-5; D possibly corresponds to TRBD2 (7 bases). Germline CDR1 and CDR2: SGHVS and FQNEAQ. V lost 5 bases to trimming and J lost 4 bases, with 17 bases between them. The CDR3 totals 15 residues. CDR3 protein: CASSPMGGLIETQYF. Here the CDR3 DNA reads TGTGCCAGCAGCCCCATGGGGGGGCTCATAGAGACCCAGTACTTC.

V and J are TRBV4-2 and TRBJ1-5, with a tentative D call TRBD1 (5 bases). V was cut by 0 bases and J by 7 bases, with 10 bases left in between. The germline V gene has CDR1 LGHNA and CDR2 YNFKEQ. The CDR3 has 14 residues. The CDR3 region is CASSQDDQGQPQHF. The CDR3, as DNA: TGTGCCAGCAGCCAAGATGACCAGGGACAGCCCCAGCATTTT.

This clone was observed once. This chain joins TRBV11-3 and TRBJ1-4; no clear D. This CDR3 is built from 17 residues. CDR1 is SGHNT, CDR2 YENEEA, per germline. V was trimmed by 5 bases and J by 0 bases, leaving 16 bases between them. CDR3 region: CASSPRFPGTTNEKLFF. The CDR3 DNA is TGTGCCAGCAGCCCCCGGTTCCCAGGAACAACTAATGAAAAACTGTTTTTT.

The J gene is TRBJ1-1, the V gene TRBV7-2, with D maybe TRBD1 (5 bases). The germline gives CDR1 SGHTA, CDR2 FQGNSA. This CDR3 contains 14 residues. V was cut by 3 bases and J by 6 bases, with 14 bases left in between. The CDR3 here is CASSLGGTRSEAFF. The CDR3 bases are TGTGCCAGCAGCTTGGGGGGGACCCGCTCTGAAGCTTTCTTT.

J is TRBJ2-1 and V is TRBV9, with 8 bases identical to TRBD2. V lost 0 bases to trimming and J lost 2 bases; unmatched junction nucleotides: 4. CDR3 length: 16 amino acids. The germline V gene encodes CDR1 SGDLS and CDR2 YYNGEE. CDR3 protein: CASSVGGGTPYNEQFF. Written as DNA, the CDR3 is TGTGCCAGCAGCGTAGGCGGGGGGACCCCCTACAATGAGCAGTTCTTC.

The rearrangement links TRBV7-3 to TRBJ2-7; D perhaps matches TRBD1 (7 bases). This CDR3 is built from 14 residues. V lost 0 bases and J 4 bases, leaving 10 bases between the germline ends. CDR1 is SGHTA and CDR2 is FQGTGA in the germline V gene. CDR3 nucleotide sequence: TGTGCCAGCAGCTTAACCAGGGGGGAGTACGAGCAGTACTTC. It specifies CASSLTRGEYEQYF. The variable domain in full, with the rest retrieved from reference TRBV7-3 and TRBJ2-7, is GAGVSQTPSNKVTEKGKYVELRCDPISGHTALYWYRQSLGQGPEFLIYFQGTGAADDSGLPNDRFFAVRPEGSVSTLKIQRTERGDSAVYLCASSLTRGEYEQYFGPGTRLTVT.

The chain recombines TRBV15 with TRBJ2-5, with D possibly being TRBD2 (6 bases). CDR3 length: 14 residues. Germline CDR1 and CDR2: LNHNV and YYDKDF (reference sequence). Trimming removed 1 base at V and 1 base at J, with 7 bases between. The CDR3, as DNA: TGTGCCACCAGCAGAGGGACTACCCAAGAGACCCAGTACTTC. It is translated as CATSRGTTQETQYF.

The chain joins TRBV29-1 to TRBJ2-1; D might be TRBD2 (5 bases). Trimming stripped 5 bases from V and 5 bases from J, with 16 bases between. The germline CDR1 and CDR2 sequences are SQVTM and ANQGSEA. CDR3 length: 14 amino acids. In nucleotides, the CDR3 is TGCAGCGTTAGGGCTAGCCAAGCCCACAATGAGCAGTTCTTC. Its protein product is CSVRASQAHNEQFF.

The chain joins TRBV30 to TRBJ2-5; no clear D gene. The CDR3 totals 14 residues. The germline CDR1 and CDR2 sequences are GTSNPN and SVGIG (reference sequence). The V and J ends lost 1 base and 1 base respectively, with 10 bases between them. The CDR3 nucleotides read TGTGCCTGGAGTGCCCTACAGACCCAAGAGACCCAGTACTTC. Residues: CAWSALQTQETQYF.

This clone was seen only a few times. The chain joins TRBV27 to TRBJ1-3, with D hard to call. V was trimmed by 6 bases and J by 0 bases, leaving 6 bases between them. Germline V gene lookup returns CDR1 MNHEY and CDR2 SMNVEV (reference sequence). This CDR3 contains 13 residues. The CDR3: CASSLSSGNTIYF. The CDR3 DNA follows: TGTGCCAGCAGCCTAAGCTCTGGAAACACCATATATTTT.

This clone was seen a handful of times. V gene TRBV6-1 combines with J gene TRBJ1-2; D perhaps matches TRBD1 (6 bases). The CDR3 has 13 amino acids. Germline V gene data show CDR1 as MNHNS and CDR2 as SASEGT. Between the trimmed V and J ends, which lost 6 bases and 1 base, there was a span of 9 bases. This CDR3 reads CASRDSFNYGYTF. The CDR3 bases are TGTGCCAGCAGGGACAGCTTTAACTATGGCTACACCTTC.

The chain has TRBV2 and TRBJ2-5; TRBD1 matches at 9 bases. This CDR3 spans 16 amino acids. Losses at the gene ends were 4 bases for V and 5 bases for J; bases not matched to a gene: 11. Germline CDR1 SNHLY, CDR2 FYNNEI. CDR3 nucleotide sequence: TGTGCCAGCAGTGGGGCCGGACAGGGGCCCGGGGAGACCCAGTACTTC. Residues: CASSGAGQGPGETQYF. Drawing the rest from reference TRBV2 and TRBJ2-5, the complete variable domain is EPEVTQTPSHQVTQMGQEVILRCVPISNHLYFYWYRQILGQKVEFLVSFYNNEISEKSEIFDDQFSVERPDGSNFTLKIRSTKLEDSAMYFCASSGAGQGPGETQYFGPGTRLLVL.

The table lists this clone with a few counts. The chain carries TRBV29-1 and TRBJ2-7, with TRBD1 matching 8 bases. Germline-derived CDR1 and CDR2 are SQVTM and ANQGSEA. Trimming took 5 bases from V and 7 from J; bases not matched to a gene: 10. The CDR3 is 13 residues long. The CDR3 DNA sequence: TGCAGCGTTAGGAGGACAGGGATGGGGGAGCAGTACTTC. Translated: CSVRRTGMGEQYF.

In its sample, this clone was seen a few times. The rearrangement joins TRBV6-1 to TRBJ1-5; D uncertain. The CDR3 covers 15 residues. CDR1 and CDR2 from the germline V gene are MNHNS and SASEGT. V was pared by 0 bases and J by 2 bases, with 8 bases between. The CDR3: CASSEALRGNQPQHF. CDR3 coding DNA: TGTGCCAGCAGTGAAGCGCTCCGGGGCAATCAGCCCCAGCATTTT.